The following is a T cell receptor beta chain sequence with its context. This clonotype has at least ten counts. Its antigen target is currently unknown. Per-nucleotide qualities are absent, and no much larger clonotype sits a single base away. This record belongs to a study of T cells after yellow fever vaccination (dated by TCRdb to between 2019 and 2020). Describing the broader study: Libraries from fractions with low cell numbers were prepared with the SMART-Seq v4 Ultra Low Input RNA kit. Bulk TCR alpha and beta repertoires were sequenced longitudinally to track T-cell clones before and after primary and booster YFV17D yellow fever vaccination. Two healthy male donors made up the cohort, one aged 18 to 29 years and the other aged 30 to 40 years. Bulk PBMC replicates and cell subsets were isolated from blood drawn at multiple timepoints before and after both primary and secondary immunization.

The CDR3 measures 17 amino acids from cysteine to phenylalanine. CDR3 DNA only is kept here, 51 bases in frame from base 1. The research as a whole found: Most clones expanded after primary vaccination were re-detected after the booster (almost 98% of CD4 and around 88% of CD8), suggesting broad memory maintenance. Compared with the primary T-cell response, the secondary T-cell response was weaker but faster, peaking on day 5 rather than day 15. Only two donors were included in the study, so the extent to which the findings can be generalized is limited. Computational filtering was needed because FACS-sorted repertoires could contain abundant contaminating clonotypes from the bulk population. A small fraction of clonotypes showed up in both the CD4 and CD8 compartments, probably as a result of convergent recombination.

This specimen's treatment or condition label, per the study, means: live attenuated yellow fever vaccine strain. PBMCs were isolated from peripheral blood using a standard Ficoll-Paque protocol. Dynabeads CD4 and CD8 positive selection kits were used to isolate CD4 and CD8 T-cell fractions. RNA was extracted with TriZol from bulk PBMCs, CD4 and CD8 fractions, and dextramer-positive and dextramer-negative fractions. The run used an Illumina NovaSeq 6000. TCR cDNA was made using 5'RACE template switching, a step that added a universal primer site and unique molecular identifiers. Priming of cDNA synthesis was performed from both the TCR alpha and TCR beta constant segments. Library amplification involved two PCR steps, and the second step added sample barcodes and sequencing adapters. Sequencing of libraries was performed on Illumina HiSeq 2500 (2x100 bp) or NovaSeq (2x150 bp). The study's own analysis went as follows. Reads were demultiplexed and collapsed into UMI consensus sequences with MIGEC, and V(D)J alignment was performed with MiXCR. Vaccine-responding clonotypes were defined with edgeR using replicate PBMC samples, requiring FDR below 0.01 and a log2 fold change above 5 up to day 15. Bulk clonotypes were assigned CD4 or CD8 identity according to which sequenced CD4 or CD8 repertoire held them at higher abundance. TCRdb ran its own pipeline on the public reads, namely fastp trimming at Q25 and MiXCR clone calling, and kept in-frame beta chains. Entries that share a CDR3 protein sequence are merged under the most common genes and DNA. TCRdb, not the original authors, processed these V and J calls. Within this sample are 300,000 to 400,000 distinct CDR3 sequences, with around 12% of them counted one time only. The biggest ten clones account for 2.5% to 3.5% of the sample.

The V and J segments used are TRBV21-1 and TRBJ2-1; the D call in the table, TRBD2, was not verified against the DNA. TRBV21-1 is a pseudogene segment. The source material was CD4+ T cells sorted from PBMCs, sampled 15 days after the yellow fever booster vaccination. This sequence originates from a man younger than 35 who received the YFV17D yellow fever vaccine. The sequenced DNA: TGTGCCAGCAGCTTTTTAAGAGCGGGGAGCTCCTACAATGAGCAGTTCTTC. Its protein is CASSFLRAGSSYNEQFF.